This TCR beta chain stems from a study of blood T cell repertoires in COVID-19. Trimming took 1 base from V and 4 from J; bases not matched to a gene: 13. The CDR3 is made up of 19 amino acids. In germline, CDR1 is LNHDA, CDR2 SQIVND (reference sequence). Source study methods: Reference gene primer amplification yielded estimated nucleated cell counts. The table came from immunoSEQ multiplex PCR; TCRdb's copy has only in-frame clones and leaves some out. From that table come the V and J calls and clone size; the DNA was used to work out D and trimming. In the table there are about 110,000 clones, 60% to 80% of which are singletons.

Sequencing was done on a sample of peripheral blood. This TCR was sampled from a woman aged 80 or older with active or convalescent COVID-19. This chain uses TRBV19 with TRBJ1-5, with 10 bases lining up with TRBD1. CDR3 sequence (DNA): TGTGCCAGTAGTATAGCCTACCCGGGACAGGGGCGCAGGAATCAGCCCCAGCATTTT. Residues: CASSIAYPGQGRRNQPQHF.